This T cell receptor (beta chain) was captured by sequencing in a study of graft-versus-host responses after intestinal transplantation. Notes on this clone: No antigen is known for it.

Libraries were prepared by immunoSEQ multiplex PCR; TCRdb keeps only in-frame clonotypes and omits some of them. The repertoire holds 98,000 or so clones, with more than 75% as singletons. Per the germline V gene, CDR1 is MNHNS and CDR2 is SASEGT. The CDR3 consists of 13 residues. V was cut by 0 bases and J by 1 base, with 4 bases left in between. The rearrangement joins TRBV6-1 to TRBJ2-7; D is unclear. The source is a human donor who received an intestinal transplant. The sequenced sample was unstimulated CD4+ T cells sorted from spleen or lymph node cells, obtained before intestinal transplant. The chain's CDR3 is CASSEAGSYEQYF. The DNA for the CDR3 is TGTGCCAGCAGTGAAGCGGGGTCCTACGAGCAGTACTTC.